The clone carrying this T cell receptor beta chain was detected only a few times. CDR1 and CDR2 (germline): SGHTA, FQGNSA. The length of the CDR3 is 11 residues. V was trimmed by 4 bases and J by 7 bases, leaving 7 bases between them. The diagnosis was founded upon clinical symptoms, serum thyroxine, TRAb, thyroid ultrasound and orbital computed tomography. These data come from a study of Graves' ophthalmopathy and Graves' hyperthyroidism. About the research overall: The stable label applied to hyperthyroidism with no ophthalmopathy within 18 months of follow-up.

The TCR beta CDR3 regions underwent amplification from RNA transcripts. HTBI primers were used in a first-round RT-PCR, which preceded a second-round multiplex PCR. Via MiXCR, TCRdb re-called the multiplex PCR reads, giving one row per CDR3 protein. This table holds about 600,000 distinct CDR3 sequences, roughly 39% found once. The chain is built from TRBV7-2 and TRBJ2-5; D is unclear. This sequence was found in an adult man with Graves' hyperthyroidism. The sample comprised peripheral blood or thyroid tissue (not recorded which). CDR3: CASSSLGTQYF. In DNA, the CDR3 is TGTGCCAGCAGCTCCCTAGGGACCCAGTACTTC.